This TCR beta chain originates from a study of vaccination effects on CD4 cells after COVID-19. Clones were sequenced by immunoSEQ multiplex PCR, and TCRdb holds only the in-frame ones, with some missing. Of 45,000 to 75,000 clones in the sample, 70% to 80% are singletons; the top ten hold roughly 3.2%. Deletions cut 0 bases from V and 7 bases from J, with 13 bases between. Per germline, CDR1 KGHSH and CDR2 LQKENI. The CDR3 spans 16 residues. The culture ran for approximately 10 days before CD4+ T cells were isolated. No vaccinee had earlier SARS-CoV-2 infection, and nucleocapsid antibodies were negative. About this clone: Its antigen is not identified.

This sequence joins TRBV18 and TRBJ1-6, with D unresolved. The material was CD4+ T cells from PBMCs cultured without peptide, obtained before COVID-19 vaccination. The clonotype originates from a human donor who received a COVID-19 vaccine. The CDR3 DNA reads TGTGCCAGCTCACCACCAGGTTGGCGGAGAAATTCACCCCTCCACTTT. Translating it yields CASSPPGWRRNSPLHF.